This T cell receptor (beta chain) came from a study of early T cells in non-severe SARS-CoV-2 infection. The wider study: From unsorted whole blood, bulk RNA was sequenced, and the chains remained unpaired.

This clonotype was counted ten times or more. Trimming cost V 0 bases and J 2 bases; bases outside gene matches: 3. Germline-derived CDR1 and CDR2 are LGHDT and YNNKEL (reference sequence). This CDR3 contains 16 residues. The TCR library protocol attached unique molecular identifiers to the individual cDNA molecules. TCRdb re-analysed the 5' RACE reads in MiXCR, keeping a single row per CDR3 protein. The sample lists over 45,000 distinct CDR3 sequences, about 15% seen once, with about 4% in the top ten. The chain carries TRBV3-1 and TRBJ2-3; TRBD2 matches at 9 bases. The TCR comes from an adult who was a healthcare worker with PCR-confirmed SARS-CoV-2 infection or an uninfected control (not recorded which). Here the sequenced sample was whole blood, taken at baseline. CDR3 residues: CASSQEREGLTDTQYF. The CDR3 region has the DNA TGTGCCAGCAGCCAAGAGCGGGAGGGCCTCACAGATACGCAGTATTTT.